A selection of T cell receptor beta chains follows, all from one sample in a study of blood T cells in healthy people across ages. Using its own MiXCR run on the 5' RACE reads, TCRdb lists one record per CDR3 protein. In the table there are 580,000 or so distinct CDR3 sequences, around half of which are singletons. The material sequenced was blood. Receptor source: a man older than 75 in good health. Each CDR3 is given with its conserved first and last residue. A D gene is named only where the DNA matches it firmly. Expanded clones get a size class; other rows say once, few or many, or leave the size out.

DNA,CDR3,V,size,J,D
TGTGCCAGCAGCCAGGGACAGGGTTGGACCGGGGAGCTGTTTTTT,CASSQGQGWTGELFF,TRBV3-1,once,TRBJ2-2,TRBD1
TGTGCCAGCAGCTTCCCCCCTCTTCGGCCCAACCTACAGGGGGAGGGCTACGAGCAGTACTTC,CASSFPPLRPNLQGEGYEQYF,TRBV11-2,-,TRBJ2-7,-
TGCAGCGTTGAAGGACCCCGGGACAGGGGTAATGAGCAGTTCTTC,CSVEGPRDRGNEQFF,TRBV29-1,-,TRBJ2-1,TRBD1
TGTGCCAGCAGCACCGGGGGGGGTAGCTATGGCTACACCTTC,CASSTGGGSYGYTF,TRBV7-9,few,TRBJ1-2,-
TGTGCCAGCAGCCAAGGCCGGTATAATTCACCCCTCCACTTT,CASSQGRYNSPLHF,TRBV3-1,-,TRBJ1-6,-
TGTGCCAGCAGCTTAGGGCTAGTGGGAGGCAATGAGCAGTTCTTC,CASSLGLVGGNEQFF,TRBV11-2,many,TRBJ2-1,-
TGTGCCAGCAGTGACGGTGGGGCGCCTGAGCAGTACTTC,CASSDGGAPEQYF,TRBV6-6,-,TRBJ2-7,-
TGTACCAGCAGTGATAGGGGACAGGGGACCTACGAGCAGTACTTC,CTSSDRGQGTYEQYF,TRBV25-1,-,TRBJ2-7,TRBD1
TGTGCCAGCAGCTTAGACCCAGAGGAGACCCAGTACTTC,CASSLDPEETQYF,TRBV7-2,-,TRBJ2-5,-
TGTGCCAGCAGCCTTTCGGGACAGGGGATTTCCGAGCAGTACTTC,CASSLSGQGISEQYF,TRBV7-9,-,TRBJ2-7,TRBD1
TGCAGTGCACCCCACGGGGGCACAGAGACCCAGTACTTC,CSAPHGGTETQYF,TRBV20-1,few,TRBJ2-5,-
TGTGCCAGCAGCTTCCGTGGCGGGAGAAGAACAGATACGCAGTATTTT,CASSFRGGRRTDTQYF,TRBV7-2,few,TRBJ2-3,TRBD2
TGCAGCTCCGGGACCTCCAGGTACAATGAGCAGTTCTTC,CSSGTSRYNEQFF,TRBV29-1,-,TRBJ2-1,-
TGTGCCAGCATCCAAGGGGGACAGTATGGGTACAATGAGCAGTTCTTC,CASIQGGQYGYNEQFF,TRBV11-1,-,TRBJ2-1,TRBD1
TGCAGTGCTACGCACCTGGGGGAAAAACTGTTTTTT,CSATHLGEKLFF,TRBV20-1,few,TRBJ1-4,-
TGCGCCAGCAGCCAAGACAGGGCGAACACTGAAGCTTTCTTT,CASSQDRANTEAFF,TRBV4-3,-,TRBJ1-1,-
TGCAGCGCAAAACAGGGGAACACTGAAGCTTTCTTT,CSAKQGNTEAFF,TRBV29-1,-,TRBJ1-1,-
TGCGCCAGCAGCCAGGAGGCAATTTCAGGGGTAACTGAAGCTTTCTTT,CASSQEAISGVTEAFF,TRBV4-3,-,TRBJ1-1,-
TGTGCCGGCAGCCGCACCCAAACCCAGGCTTTCTTT,CAGSRTQTQAFF,TRBV11-1,-,TRBJ1-1,-
TGCAGTGCTAGAGTCCCGCGGGGGGCGGGGAATGAGCAGTTCTTC,CSARVPRGAGNEQFF,TRBV20-1,-,TRBJ2-1,TRBD2
TGTGCCATCAGTGAGTTGGGAGATACGCAGTATTTT,CAISELGDTQYF,TRBV10-3,-,TRBJ2-3,-
TGTGCCACCCGAAGGGAAATGAACACTGAAGCTTTCTTT,CATRREMNTEAFF,TRBV15,-,TRBJ1-1,-
TGTGCCAGCAGTTTCCTAGAGGGTAATGAGCAGTTCTTC,CASSFLEGNEQFF,TRBV27,-,TRBJ2-1,-
TGCAGTGCCGGGGGGCGGAGCAATCAGCCCCAGCATTTT,CSAGGRSNQPQHF,TRBV20-1,-,TRBJ1-5,-
TGCGCCAGCAGCTCCTACAGGGAGGGGACTGAAGCTTTCTTT,CASSSYREGTEAFF,TRBV5-1,-,TRBJ1-1,-
TGTGCCAGCAGCTTCCTACGGACTTCTAGCACAGATACGCAGTATTTT,CASSFLRTSSTDTQYF,TRBV7-2,-,TRBJ2-3,-
TGCAGCGCCCAAATGGGCACTGCCAAAAACATTCAGTACTTC,CSAQMGTAKNIQYF,TRBV29-1,many,TRBJ2-4,-
TGTGCCAGCAATCCCGGGACTAGTGTCCTTGAGCAGTTCTTC,CASNPGTSVLEQFF,TRBV6-5,few,TRBJ2-1,TRBD2
TGTGCCAGCAGTTTCGCAGGGGTAGATGGCTACACCTTC,CASSFAGVDGYTF,TRBV12-3/TRBV12-4,few,TRBJ1-2,-
TGCGCCAGCAGCCCGTCCCCGGGGCAGCCCCAGCATTTT,CASSPSPGQPQHF,TRBV4-3,-,TRBJ1-5,-
TGTGCCAGCAGCCGGAGTACCCCACAAGAGACCCAGTACTTC,CASSRSTPQETQYF,TRBV11-2,-,TRBJ2-5,-